This note documents a single T cell receptor beta chain sequence. Methods used by the authors: Quantification of nucleated cells was approximated via reference gene primer amplification. Assay used: immunoSEQ multiplex PCR; TCRdb lists only in-frame clones, some missing. D and trimming come from the DNA, and the V and J calls and clone size come from that table. The table includes 140,000 to 150,000 clones, roughly 89% detected once. This sample stems from a study of blood T cell repertoires in COVID-19. Study-wide background: Both acute and convalescent COVID-19 samples were obtained from the United States, Italy and Spain. PBMCs, B-cell-depleted T cells, or T cells provided the cDNA or gDNA that made up the material.

Trimming at V came to 6 bases and at J to 2 bases, leaving 2 bases not matched to a gene. The CDR3 extends over 14 amino acids. CDR1 is MDHEN, CDR2 SYDVKM, per germline. This sequence originates from a woman between 50 and 59 years old with active or convalescent COVID-19. The chain is built from TRBV28 and TRBJ1-2; 11 bases agree with TRBD1. Sequences were obtained from peripheral blood. In DNA, the CDR3 is TGTGCCAGCAGGAGGACAGGGGGCAACTATGGCTACACCTTC. Translating it yields CASRRTGGNYGYTF.